The clone carrying this TCR beta chain was detected only a few times. Antigen specificity is unknown. This sample is drawn from a study of regulatory T cells in long-lasting Graves disease. Study-wide results and caveats: The small sample size may have reduced accuracy.

Germline values: CDR1 KGHDR, CDR2 SFDVKD. The CDR3 loop spans 13 amino acids. V lost 3 bases and J lost 5, with 9 bases in between. Time point described: persistent/refractory GD, antithyroid drugs over 5 years with positive TRAb. Preparation of the TCR library used RNA extracted from PBMCs. Patients all came to the study from an endocrinology department in Xi'an, China. Peripheral blood, at 8 to 9.5 milliliters, went into EDTA tubes. Arm-PCR of CDR3 regions and iRepertoire HTBI primers were the basis on which TCR beta libraries were built. Original methodology: Samples revealed 62 TRBV and 14 TRBJ segments. MiXCR, applied by TCRdb to the multiplex PCR reads, yields one record per CDR3 protein. These V and J calls rely on TCRdb rather than the paper's analysis. This sample yields fewer than 550,000 distinct CDR3 sequences, of which about 22% are seen a single time; around 7% belongs to the top ten.

The genes are TRBV24-1 and TRBJ2-5, with a weak D call TRBD1 (5 bases). This receptor was identified in a female donor with Graves disease. Material: peripheral blood mononuclear cells (PBMCs), obtained when the disease was refractory, from a patient treated with antithyroid drugs. CDR3 sequence reads: CATSDPGLETQYF. CDR3 coding DNA: TGTGCCACCAGTGATCCAGGGTTGGAGACCCAGTACTTC.